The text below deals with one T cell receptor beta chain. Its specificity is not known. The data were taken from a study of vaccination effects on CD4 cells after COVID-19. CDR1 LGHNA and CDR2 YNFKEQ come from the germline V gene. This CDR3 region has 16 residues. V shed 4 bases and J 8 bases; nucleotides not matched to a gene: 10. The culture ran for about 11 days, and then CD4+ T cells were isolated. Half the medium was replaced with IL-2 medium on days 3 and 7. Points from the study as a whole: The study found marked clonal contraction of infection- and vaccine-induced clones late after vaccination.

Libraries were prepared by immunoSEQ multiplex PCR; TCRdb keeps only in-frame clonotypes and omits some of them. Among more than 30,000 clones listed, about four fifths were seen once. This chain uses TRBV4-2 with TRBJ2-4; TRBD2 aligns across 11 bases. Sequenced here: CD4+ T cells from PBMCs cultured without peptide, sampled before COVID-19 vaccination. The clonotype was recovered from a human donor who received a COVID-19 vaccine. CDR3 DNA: TGTGCCAGCAGCCTAGGGGGGACTAGCGGACCGGACATTCAGTACTTC. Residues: CASSLGGTSGPDIQYF.